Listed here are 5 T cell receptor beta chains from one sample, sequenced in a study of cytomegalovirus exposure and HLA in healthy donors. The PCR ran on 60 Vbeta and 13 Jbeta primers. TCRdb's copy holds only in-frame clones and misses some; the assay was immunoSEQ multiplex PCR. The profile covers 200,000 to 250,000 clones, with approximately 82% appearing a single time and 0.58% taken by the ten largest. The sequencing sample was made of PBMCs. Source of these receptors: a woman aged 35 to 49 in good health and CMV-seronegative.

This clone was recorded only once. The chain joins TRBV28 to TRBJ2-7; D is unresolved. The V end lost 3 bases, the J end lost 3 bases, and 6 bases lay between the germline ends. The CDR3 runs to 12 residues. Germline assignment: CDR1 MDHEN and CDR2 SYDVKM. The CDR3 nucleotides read TGTGCCAGCAGTTTCTCCAGCTACGAGCAGTACTTC. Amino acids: CASSFSSYEQYF.

CDR3 residues: CASSPPDGGNTGELFF. The DNA for the CDR3 is TGTGCCAGCAGCCCTCCCGACGGGGGAAACACCGGGGAGCTGTTTTTT. The rearrangement joins TRBV9 to TRBJ2-2, with a weak D call TRBD2 (6 bases). V lost 4 bases to trimming and J lost 2 bases, with 15 bases between them. The germline gives CDR1 SGDLS, CDR2 YYNGEE. This CDR3 is 16 amino acids long. Filled out from reference TRBV9 and TRBJ2-2, the complete variable domain reads DSGVTQTPKHLITATGQRVTLRCSPRSGDLSVYWYQQSLDQGLQFLIQYYNGEERAKGNILERFSAQQFPDLHSELNLSSLELGDSALYFCASSPPDGGNTGELFFGEGSRLTVL.

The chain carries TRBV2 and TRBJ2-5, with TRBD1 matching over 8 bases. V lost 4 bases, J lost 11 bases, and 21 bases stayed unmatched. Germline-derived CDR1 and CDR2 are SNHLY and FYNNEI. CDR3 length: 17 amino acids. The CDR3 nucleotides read TGTGCCAGCAGTGGCCTCTCCCTGTCGACAGGGGTGAGGGAGCAGTACTTC. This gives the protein CASSGLSLSTGVREQYF. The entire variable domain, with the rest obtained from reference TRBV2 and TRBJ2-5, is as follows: EPEVTQTPSHQVTQMGQEVILRCVPISNHLYFYWYRQILGQKVEFLVSFYNNEISEKSEIFDDQFSVERPDGSNFTLKIRSTKLEDSAMYFCASSGLSLSTGVREQYFGPGTRLLVL.

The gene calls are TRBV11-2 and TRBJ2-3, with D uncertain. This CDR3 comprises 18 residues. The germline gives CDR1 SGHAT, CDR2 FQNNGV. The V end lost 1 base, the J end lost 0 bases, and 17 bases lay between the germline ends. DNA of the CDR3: TGTGCCAGCAGCTTAGGGGTAGTAAGCGAGGCTAGCACAGATACGCAGTATTTT. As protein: CASSLGVVSEASTDTQYF.

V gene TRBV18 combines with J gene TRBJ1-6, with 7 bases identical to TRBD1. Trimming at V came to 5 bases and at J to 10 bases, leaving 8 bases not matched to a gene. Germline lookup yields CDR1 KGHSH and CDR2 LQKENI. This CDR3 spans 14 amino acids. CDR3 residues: CASSTGTVGSPLHF. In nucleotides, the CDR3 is TGTGCCAGCTCAACCGGGACAGTTGGGTCACCCCTCCACTTT.